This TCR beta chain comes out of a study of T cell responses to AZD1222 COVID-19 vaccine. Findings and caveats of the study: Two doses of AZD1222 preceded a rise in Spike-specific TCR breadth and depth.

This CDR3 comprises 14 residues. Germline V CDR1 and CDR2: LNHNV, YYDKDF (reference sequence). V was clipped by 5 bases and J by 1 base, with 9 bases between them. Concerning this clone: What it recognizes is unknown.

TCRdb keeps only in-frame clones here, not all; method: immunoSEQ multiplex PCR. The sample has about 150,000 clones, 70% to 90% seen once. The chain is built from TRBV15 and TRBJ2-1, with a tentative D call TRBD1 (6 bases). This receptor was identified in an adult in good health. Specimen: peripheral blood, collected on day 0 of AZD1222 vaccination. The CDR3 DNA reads TGTGCCACCAGCGACAGGATATCCTACAATGAGCAGTTCTTC. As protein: CATSDRISYNEQFF.